This T cell receptor (beta chain) was captured by sequencing in a study of T cells after yellow fever vaccination. Findings and limits, study-wide: Reappearing after the booster were most of the clones from primary vaccination (almost 97% CD4, about 87% CD8). Abundant clonotypes (contaminants from the bulk population) could be present in FACS-sorted repertoires.

A universal primer site and UMIs were added as TCR cDNA was made by 5'RACE template switching. TCRdb called the 5' RACE reads again in MiXCR, with one record for every CDR3 protein. The sample gives 500,000 to 650,000 distinct CDR3 sequences, approximately 16% of which show up once; 15% to 20% is in the top ten. From germline, CDR1 is SGHTA and CDR2 FQGNSA. The V end lost 1 base, the J end lost 1 base, and 8 bases lay between the germline ends. This CDR3 spans 15 amino acids. This clonotype was observed at least ten times. Its antigen is unidentified. This chain uses TRBV7-2 with TRBJ2-1; TRBD2 might be the D (6 bases). The specimen comprised PBMCs, sampled about 5 days after the first yellow fever vaccination. This TCR came from a man aged 18-30 years who received the YFV17D yellow fever vaccine. DNA for the CDR3: TGTGCCAGCAGCTTAGGAGGGAGGTCCTACAATGAGCAGTTCTTC. The encoded protein is CASSLGGRSYNEQFF.